The clone carrying this T cell receptor beta chain was detected only a few times. These data are taken from a study of blood T cell repertoires in COVID-19. Study-wide context: The origin of the acute and convalescent COVID-19 samples was the United States, Italy and Spain.

Trimming left V 4 bases short and J 7 bases short, with 7 bases between. CDR3 size: 12 residues. The germline V gene encodes CDR1 KGHSH and CDR2 LQKENI. Generated by immunoSEQ multiplex PCR, the TCRdb table keeps only in-frame clones and is missing some. The sample holds 200,000 to 250,000 clones; roughly 86% are singletons and the top ten take about 7.6%. The sequencing sample was made of peripheral blood. The chain uses TRBV18 and TRBJ2-2, with D maybe TRBD2 (5 bases). The TCR comes from a woman aged 65 to 85 with active or convalescent COVID-19. DNA for the CDR3: TGTGCCAGCTCACGGCGGGTCGGGGAGCTGTTTTTT. Translation gives CASSRRVGELFF.